This T cell receptor (beta chain) is from a study of regulatory T cells in long-lasting Graves disease. Assembly of TCR beta libraries relied on iRepertoire HTBI primers together with Arm-PCR of CDR3 regions. TCRdb reprocessed the multiplex PCR reads via MiXCR and lists one record per CDR3 protein. The sample records 400,000 to 500,000 distinct CDR3 sequences, 15% to 20% being singletons. Study results and limitations: Segments TRBV28, TRBJ1-2 and TRBJ2-5 showed preferential usage in persistent disease. Patients whose Graves' disease persisted exhibited lower TCR diversity than those newly diagnosed.

This clonotype was observed a handful of times. What it binds is unknown. V lost 2 bases, J lost 5 bases, and 12 bases lay in between. This CDR3 has 14 amino acids. Time point specified: newly diagnosed GD, antithyroid drugs for less than 3 months. PBMC RNA served as the TCR library source. A further study also used this sample, focusing on T cells in Graves' hyperthyroidism and ophthalmopathy.

The sequencing here drew on peripheral blood mononuclear cells (PBMCs), taken at new diagnosis, from a patient treated with antithyroid drugs. The receptor comes from a woman aged 25 to 45 with Graves disease. The chain uses TRBV12-3 or TRBV12-4 and TRBJ1-2, with D hard to call. CDR3 coding DNA: TGTGCCAGCAGTTTACCGGCAGGCGGGTATGGCTACACCTTC. This codes for CASSLPAGGYGYTF.